This T cell receptor (beta chain) emerged from a study of blood T cells in healthy people across ages. General observations from the study: Diversity of TCR beta per million T cells declined in a roughly linear way with age.

Caucasian individuals from Russia who were healthy and aged roughly 6 to 90 acted as donors. Germline CDR1 and CDR2: DFQATT and SNEGSKA (reference sequence). The CDR3 runs 17 residues. With V trimmed by 0 bases and J by 4 bases, 14 bases remained unmatched. Note on this clonotype: What it binds is not known.

A second about 6 to 12 cycle PCR used barcoded and J-beta primers. All cDNA molecules were each tagged by a template-switch adaptor with 12 random nucleotides. TCRdb called the 5' RACE reads again in MiXCR, with one record for every CDR3 protein. This sample has about 1.4 million distinct CDR3 sequences; around 55% occur once, and the top ten carry roughly 7%. This TCR came from a young man in good health. Sequenced sample: blood. The chain combines TRBV20-1 with TRBJ2-7, with 8 bases fitting TRBD1. This CDR3 is CSARDLGNRDRTYEQYF. The CDR3 DNA reads as TGCAGTGCTAGAGATTTGGGGAACCGGGACAGGACATACGAGCAGTACTTC.